This TCR beta chain was observed in a study of shared clonotypes between healthy human individuals. As to this clone: Its antigen is currently unknown. Other DNA sequences in the same sample also yield this CDR3.

The CDR3 has 15 residues. The V end lost 0 bases, the J end lost 1 base, and 11 bases lay between the germline ends. Per the germline V gene, CDR1 is SGHRS and CDR2 is YFSETQ. Profiling relied on immunoSEQ multiplex PCR, and the TCRdb table lists in-frame clones only, not all of them. The repertoire holds about a million clones, with 77% as singletons. Study observations and caveats: Clonotypes not shared had lower generation probabilities than those common to all four donors. Large depth notwithstanding, sorted-subset sequencing proved incomplete by rarefaction. A few donors showed sharing of 4.5% to 6% of naive CD4 clonotypes.

The chain is built from TRBV5-1 and TRBJ2-7, with TRBD1 as a possible D gene (6 bases). The sample comprised memory CD4+ T cells from PBMCs. The subset: CD45RA-negative fraction. This sequence was found in a man between 18 and 29 years old in good health. Some clones in this sample may be carry-over from other donors' samples. The CDR3 loop is CASSLVVGGSYEQYF. CDR3 DNA sequence: TGCGCCAGCAGCTTGGTGGTAGGGGGATCCTACGAGCAGTACTTC.